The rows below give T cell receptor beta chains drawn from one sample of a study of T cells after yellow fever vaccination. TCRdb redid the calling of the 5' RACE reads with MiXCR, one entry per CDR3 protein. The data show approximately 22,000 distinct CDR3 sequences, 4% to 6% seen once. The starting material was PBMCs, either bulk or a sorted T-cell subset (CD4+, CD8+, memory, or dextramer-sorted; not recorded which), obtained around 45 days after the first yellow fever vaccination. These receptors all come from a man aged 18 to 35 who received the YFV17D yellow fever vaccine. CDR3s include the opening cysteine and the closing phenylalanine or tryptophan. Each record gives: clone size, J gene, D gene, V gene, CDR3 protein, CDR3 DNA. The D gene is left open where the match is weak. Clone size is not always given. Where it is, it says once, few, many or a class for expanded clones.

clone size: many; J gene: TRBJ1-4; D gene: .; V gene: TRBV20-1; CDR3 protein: CSVGGATNEKLFF; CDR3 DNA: TGCAGTGTCGGGGGGGCAACTAATGAAAAACTGTTTTTT
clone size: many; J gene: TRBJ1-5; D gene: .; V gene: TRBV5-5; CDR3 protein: CASRPGVGNQPQHF; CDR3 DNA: TGTGCCAGCAGGCCAGGAGTGGGCAATCAGCCCCAGCATTTT
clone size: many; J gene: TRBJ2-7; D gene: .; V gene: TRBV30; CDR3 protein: CAWTTEAYEQYF; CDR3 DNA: TGTGCCTGGACCACCGAGGCCTACGAGCAGTACTTC
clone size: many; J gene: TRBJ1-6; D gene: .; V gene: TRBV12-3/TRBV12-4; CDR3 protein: CASSLATANSPLHF; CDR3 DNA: TGTGCCAGCAGTTTAGCGACGGCTAATTCACCCCTCCACTTT
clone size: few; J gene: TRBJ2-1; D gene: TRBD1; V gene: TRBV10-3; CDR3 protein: CAISTRDRGSVEFF; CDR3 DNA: TGTGCCATCAGTACACGGGACAGGGGTTCTGTCGAGTTCTTC
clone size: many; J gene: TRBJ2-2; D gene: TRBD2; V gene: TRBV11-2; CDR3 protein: CASSATGTSGGSPNTGELFF; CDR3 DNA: TGTGCCAGCAGCGCAACCGGGACTAGCGGGGGGTCTCCGAACACCGGGGAGCTGTTTTTT
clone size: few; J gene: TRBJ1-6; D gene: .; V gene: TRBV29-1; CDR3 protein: CSVRTGNSPLHF; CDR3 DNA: TGCAGCGTCAGAACTGGTAATTCACCCCTCCACTTT
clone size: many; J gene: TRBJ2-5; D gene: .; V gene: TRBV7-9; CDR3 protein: CASSLWGEEETQYF; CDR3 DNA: TGTGCCAGCAGCTTATGGGGGGAAGAAGAGACCCAGTACTTC
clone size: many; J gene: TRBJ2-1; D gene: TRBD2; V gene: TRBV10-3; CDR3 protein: CAIRGTSGGDEQFF; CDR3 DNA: TGTGCCATCAGAGGGACTAGCGGGGGGGATGAGCAGTTCTTC
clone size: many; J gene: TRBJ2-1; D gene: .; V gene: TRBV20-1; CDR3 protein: CSAKNRDQLKNEQFF; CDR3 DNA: TGCAGTGCAAAAAACCGGGACCAACTGAAAAATGAGCAGTTCTTC
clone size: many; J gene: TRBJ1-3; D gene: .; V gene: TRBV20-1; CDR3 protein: CSAYSAGTGNTIYF; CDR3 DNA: TGCAGTGCTTATAGTGCGGGGACTGGAAACACCATATATTTT
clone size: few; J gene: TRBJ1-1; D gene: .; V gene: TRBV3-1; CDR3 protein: CASSRKGGVPEAFF; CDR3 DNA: TGTGCCAGCAGCCGAAAGGGGGGGGTCCCTGAAGCTTTCTTT
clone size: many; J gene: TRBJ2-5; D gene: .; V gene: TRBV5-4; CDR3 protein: CASSGENQETQYF; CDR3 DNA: TGTGCCAGCAGTGGAGAGAACCAAGAGACCCAGTACTTC
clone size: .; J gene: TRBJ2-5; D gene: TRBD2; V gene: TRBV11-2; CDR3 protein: CASSPSSAGGPGRETQYF; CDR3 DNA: TGTGCCAGCAGCCCCTCATCAGCGGGGGGGCCCGGGCGGGAGACCCAGTACTTC
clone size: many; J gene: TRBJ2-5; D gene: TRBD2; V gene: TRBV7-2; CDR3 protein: CASSFQRGPETQYF; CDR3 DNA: TGTGCCAGCAGCTTCCAGCGGGGTCCGGAGACCCAGTACTTC
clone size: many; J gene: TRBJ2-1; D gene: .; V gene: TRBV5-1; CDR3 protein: CASSWGYNEQFF; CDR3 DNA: TGCGCCAGCAGCTGGGGGTACAATGAGCAGTTCTTC
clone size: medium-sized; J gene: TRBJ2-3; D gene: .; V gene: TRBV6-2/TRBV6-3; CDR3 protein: CASHVGSDTTDTQYF; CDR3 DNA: TGTGCCAGTCACGTGGGATCAGACACGACAGATACGCAGTATTTT
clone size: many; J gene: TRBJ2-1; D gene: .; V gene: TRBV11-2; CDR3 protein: CASSLDQGGTSTNNEQFF; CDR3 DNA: TGTGCCAGCAGCTTAGATCAAGGGGGGACGTCCACCAACAATGAGCAGTTCTTC
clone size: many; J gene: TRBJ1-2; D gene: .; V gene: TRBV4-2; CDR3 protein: CASSPTEVSGRRRLYGYTF; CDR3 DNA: TGTGCCAGCAGCCCTACCGAGGTCTCTGGGCGGCGACGACTCTATGGCTACACCTTC
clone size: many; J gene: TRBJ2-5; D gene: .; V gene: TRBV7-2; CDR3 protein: CASSFIWGNDGTQYF; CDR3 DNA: TGTGCCAGCAGCTTTATTTGGGGGAATGACGGGACCCAGTACTTC